This T cell receptor (beta chain) originates from a study of technical replicates of blood from several donors. After removal of 5 bases from V and 4 bases from J, the junction contained 6 bases not matched to a gene. This CDR3 is built from 14 residues. Germline V CDR1 and CDR2: MNHNS, SASEGT. Generated by immunoSEQ multiplex PCR, the TCRdb table keeps only in-frame clones and is missing some. The sample records roughly 71,000 clones, roughly 92% being singletons. This TCR derives from a human donor in good health. The sequencing sample was made of T cells isolated from PBMCs. The chain links TRBV6-1 to TRBJ2-7; 9 bases are a match to TRBD1. CDR3 protein: CASSKGQGPYEQYF. Here the CDR3 DNA reads TGTGCCAGCAGTAAAGGACAGGGGCCATACGAGCAGTACTTC.